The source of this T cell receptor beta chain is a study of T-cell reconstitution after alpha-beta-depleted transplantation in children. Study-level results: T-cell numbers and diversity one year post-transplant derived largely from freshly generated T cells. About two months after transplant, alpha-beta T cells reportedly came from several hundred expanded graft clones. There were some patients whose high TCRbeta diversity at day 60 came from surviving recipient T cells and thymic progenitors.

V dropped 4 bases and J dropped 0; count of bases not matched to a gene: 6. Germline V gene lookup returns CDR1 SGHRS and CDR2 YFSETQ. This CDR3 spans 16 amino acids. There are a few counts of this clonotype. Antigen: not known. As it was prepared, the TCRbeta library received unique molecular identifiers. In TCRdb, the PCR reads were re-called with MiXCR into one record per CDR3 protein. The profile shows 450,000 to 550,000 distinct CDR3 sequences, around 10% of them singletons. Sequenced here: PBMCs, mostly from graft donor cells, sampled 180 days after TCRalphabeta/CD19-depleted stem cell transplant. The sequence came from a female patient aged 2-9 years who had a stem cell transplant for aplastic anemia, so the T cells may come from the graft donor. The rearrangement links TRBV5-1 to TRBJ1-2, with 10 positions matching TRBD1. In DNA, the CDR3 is TGCGCCAGCAGCCAGGGACAGGGGTTTCCTAACTATGGCTACACCTTC. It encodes CASSQGQGFPNYGYTF.